Listed below are T cell receptor beta chains from one sample, sequenced in a study of control samples from healthy donors and cancer patients. Libraries were prepared by immunoSEQ multiplex PCR; TCRdb keeps only in-frame clonotypes and omits some of them. The sample holds 350,000 to 450,000 clones, roughly 90% seen once. Sequencing was done on a sample of PBMCs. Every receptor here comes from a man aged 40-49 years with head and neck cancer. CDR3s include the opening cysteine and the closing phenylalanine or tryptophan. D genes are given only for firm matches. Size is stated for part of the rows, as once, few or many counts, or as a class when the clone is expanded.

d_gene	abundance	v_gene	j_gene	CDR3aa	CDR3nt
NA	NA	TRBV7-8	TRBJ2-2	CASSLEGGELFF	TGTGCCAGCAGCTTAGAGGGGGGGGAGCTGTTTTTT
NA	NA	TRBV11-2	TRBJ1-1	CASSFGREAFF	TGTGCCAGCAGCTTTGGCCGTGAAGCTTTCTTT
NA	once	TRBV12-5	TRBJ2-2	CASGFPPMNTGELFF	TGTGCTAGTGGTTTTCCTCCGATGAACACCGGGGAGCTGTTTTTT
TRBD1	NA	TRBV7-3	TRBJ2-5	CASSRTGRGETQYF	TGTGCCAGCAGCCGGACAGGGCGGGGTGAGACCCAGTACTTC
NA	NA	TRBV15	TRBJ2-2	CATSRAGATGELFF	TGTGCCACCAGCAGGGCGGGCGCCACCGGGGAGCTGTTTTTT
NA	NA	TRBV7-8	TRBJ1-5	CASSSRGNQPQHF	TGTGCCAGCAGCTCGAGGGGGAATCAGCCCCAGCATTTT
NA	NA	TRBV4-1	TRBJ1-1	CASSRTSSPEAFF	TGCGCCAGCAGCCGGACATCTTCTCCTGAAGCTTTCTTT
NA	few	TRBV6-2/TRBV6-3	TRBJ2-6	CASSYRPFSGANVLTF	TGTGCCAGCAGTTACCGGCCCTTCTCTGGGGCCAACGTCCTGACTTTC
TRBD1	NA	TRBV7-9	TRBJ2-5	CASSWGTDQETQYF	TGTGCCAGCAGCTGGGGGACAGACCAAGAGACCCAGTACTTC
NA	NA	TRBV11-2	TRBJ2-5	CASSFIEETQYF	TGTGCCAGCAGCTTTATTGAGGAGACCCAGTACTTC
TRBD1	NA	TRBV7-9	TRBJ1-2	CASSLEQGARPLYGYTF	TGTGCCAGCAGCTTAGAACAGGGGGCACGACCGCTTTATGGCTACACCTTC
TRBD2	NA	TRBV7-9	TRBJ2-7	CASSPRLAGGYEQYF	TGTGCCAGCAGCCCCCGACTAGCGGGAGGGTACGAGCAGTACTTC
NA	NA	TRBV28	TRBJ1-2	CASSLRPLHYYGYTF	TGTGCCAGCAGTTTACGGCCCCTCCATTACTATGGCTACACCTTC
NA	NA	TRBV6-1	TRBJ2-1	CASSEVLNEQFF	TGTGCCAGCAGTGAAGTTTTGAATGAGCAGTTCTTC
NA	NA	TRBV30	TRBJ1-2	CAWSIKGLNYGYTF	TGTGCCTGGAGTATCAAGGGTTTGAACTATGGCTACACCTTC
NA	few	TRBV19	TRBJ1-2	CASSFDKNYGYTF	TGTGCCAGTAGCTTTGACAAAAACTATGGCTACACCTTC
NA	NA	TRBV5-4	TRBJ1-1	CASSLGRTALNTEAFF	TGTGCCAGCAGCTTGGGGAGGACAGCTCTGAACACTGAAGCTTTCTTT
TRBD1	NA	TRBV11-1	TRBJ2-7	CASSRPTGKEQYF	TGTGCCAGCAGCCGCCCGACAGGGAAAGAGCAGTACTTC
NA	once	TRBV12-3/TRBV12-4	TRBJ1-2	CASSGWDGGYTF	TGTGCCAGCAGTGGATGGGACGGGGGCTACACCTTC
TRBD1	NA	TRBV28	TRBJ2-7	CASSLRQGGWYF	TGTGCCAGCAGTTTAAGACAGGGGGGGTGGTACTTC
TRBD2	NA	TRBV24-1	TRBJ2-2	CATSSGGANTGELFF	TGTGCCACCAGTTCCGGGGGGGCGAACACCGGGGAGCTGTTTTTT
NA	NA	TRBV11-2	TRBJ2-7	CASSLTPARRYEQYF	TGTGCCAGCAGCCTAACCCCCGCCAGGAGATACGAGCAGTACTTC
NA	NA	TRBV7-8	TRBJ2-7	CASSLVERYYEQYF	TGTGCCAGCAGCTTAGTCGAAAGGTACTACGAGCAGTACTTC
NA	NA	TRBV11-2	TRBJ1-3	CASSLLPGPISGNTIYF	TGTGCCAGCAGCTTACTACCGGGACCGATCTCTGGAAACACCATATATTTT
NA	NA	TRBV28	TRBJ1-3	CASSFKGLSGNTIYF	TGTGCCAGCAGTTTCAAGGGACTCTCTGGAAACACCATATATTTT
NA	NA	TRBV3-1/TRBV3-2	TRBJ1-4	CASSRPGRTLNEKLFF	TGTGCCAGCAGCCGGCCCGGCCGGACCTTGAATGAAAAACTGTTTTTT
NA	NA	TRBV7-8	TRBJ2-6	CASSWTGKGEGAGANVLTF	TGTGCCAGCAGCTGGACTGGCAAAGGGGAGGGGGCTGGGGCCAACGTCCTGACTTTC
NA	NA	TRBV3-1/TRBV3-2	TRBJ1-1	CASCRGGDTEAFF	TGTGCCAGCTGTCGGGGCGGGGACACTGAAGCTTTCTTT
NA	NA	TRBV19	TRBJ1-5	CASSIGGVGQPQHF	TGTGCCAGTAGTATAGGGGGGGTGGGGCAGCCCCAGCATTTT
NA	NA	TRBV12-5	TRBJ2-2	CASGSRNTGELFF	TGTGCTAGTGGGTCGAGAAACACCGGGGAGCTGTTTTTT
TRBD1	NA	TRBV5-1	TRBJ2-3	CATPETGDPTDTQYF	TGCGCCACCCCGGAGACAGGGGATCCCACAGATACGCAGTATTTT
NA	NA	TRBV12-3/TRBV12-4	TRBJ1-1	CASSLGGAVEAFF	TGTGCCAGCAGTTTAGGTGGCGCGGTTGAAGCTTTCTTT
NA	NA	TRBV6-5	TRBJ1-4	CASSTRDLGAEKLFF	TGTGCCAGCAGTACCCGGGACTTGGGCGCTGAAAAACTGTTTTTT
NA	NA	TRBV28	TRBJ2-3	CASSSRTDTQYF	TGTGCCAGCAGTTCGCGCACAGATACGCAGTATTTT
NA	NA	TRBV6-5	TRBJ1-1	CASSPGQYTEAFF	TGTGCCAGCAGCCCCGGACAGTACACTGAAGCTTTCTTT
NA	NA	TRBV10-2	TRBJ2-4	CASVNRENGIQYF	TGCGCCAGCGTAAACAGGGAAAATGGCATTCAGTACTTC
NA	NA	TRBV7-2	TRBJ1-5	CASSSLGGNQPQHF	TGTGCCAGCAGCTCGCTTGGGGGGAATCAGCCCCAGCATTTT